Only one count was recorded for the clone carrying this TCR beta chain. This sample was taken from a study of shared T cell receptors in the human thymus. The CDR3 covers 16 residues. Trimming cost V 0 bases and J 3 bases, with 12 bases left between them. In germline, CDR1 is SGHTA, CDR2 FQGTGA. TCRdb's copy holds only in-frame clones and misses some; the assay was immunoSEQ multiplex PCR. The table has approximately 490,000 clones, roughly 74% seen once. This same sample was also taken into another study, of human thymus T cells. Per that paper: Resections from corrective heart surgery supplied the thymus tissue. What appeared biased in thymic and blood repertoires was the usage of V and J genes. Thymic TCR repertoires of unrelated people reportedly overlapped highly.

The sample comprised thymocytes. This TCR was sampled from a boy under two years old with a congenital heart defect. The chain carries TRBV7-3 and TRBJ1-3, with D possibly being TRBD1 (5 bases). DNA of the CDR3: TGTGCCAGCAGCTTAACCCCCCAGGGCGGTGGAAACACCATATATTTT. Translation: CASSLTPQGGGNTIYF.